The entry below gives a single TCR beta chain sequence along with its context. Its antigen remains unknown. This sample was included in a study of graft-versus-host responses after intestinal transplantation. About the research overall: Each transplant was multivisceral, liver-intestinal, or isolated intestinal.

The study's findings and limits: There were GvH clones found in recipient marrow, and some of them appeared first in ileum or blood. Those patients showing graft-donor T cell macrochimerism displayed high graft-versus-host to host-versus-graft clonal ratios in allografts.

Produced via immunoSEQ multiplex PCR; TCRdb's table is partial and in-frame only. The table lists fewer than 45,000 clones, roughly nine tenths of them singletons. J gave up 1 base and V 1 base, and 1 base lay outside the gene matches. The germline gives CDR1 MDHEN, CDR2 SYDVKM. The CDR3 loop spans 15 amino acids. Sequenced here: PBMCs, sampled 524 days after transplant. This sequence originates from a human patient who received an intestinal transplant, so some T cells may come from the graft donor. The V and J genes are TRBV28 and TRBJ2-3; 8 bases fit TRBD2. The CDR3 loop is CASSLLREGTDTQYF. The CDR3 DNA reads TGTGCCAGCAGTTTATTGCGGGAGGGCACAGATACGCAGTATTTT.